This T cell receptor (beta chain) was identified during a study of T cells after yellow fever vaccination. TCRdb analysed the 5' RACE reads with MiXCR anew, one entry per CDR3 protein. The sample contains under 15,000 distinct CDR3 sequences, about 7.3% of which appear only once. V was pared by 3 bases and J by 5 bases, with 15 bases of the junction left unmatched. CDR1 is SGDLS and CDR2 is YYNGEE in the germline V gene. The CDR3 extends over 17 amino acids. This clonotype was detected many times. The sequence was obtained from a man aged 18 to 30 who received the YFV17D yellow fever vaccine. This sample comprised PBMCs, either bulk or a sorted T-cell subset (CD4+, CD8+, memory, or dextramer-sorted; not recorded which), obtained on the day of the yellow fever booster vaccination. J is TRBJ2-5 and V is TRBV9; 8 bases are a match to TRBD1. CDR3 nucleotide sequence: TGTGCCAGCAGCGAGCGCCTGGGCAGGGGGCCTATCGAGACCCAGTACTTC. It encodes CASSERLGRGPIETQYF.